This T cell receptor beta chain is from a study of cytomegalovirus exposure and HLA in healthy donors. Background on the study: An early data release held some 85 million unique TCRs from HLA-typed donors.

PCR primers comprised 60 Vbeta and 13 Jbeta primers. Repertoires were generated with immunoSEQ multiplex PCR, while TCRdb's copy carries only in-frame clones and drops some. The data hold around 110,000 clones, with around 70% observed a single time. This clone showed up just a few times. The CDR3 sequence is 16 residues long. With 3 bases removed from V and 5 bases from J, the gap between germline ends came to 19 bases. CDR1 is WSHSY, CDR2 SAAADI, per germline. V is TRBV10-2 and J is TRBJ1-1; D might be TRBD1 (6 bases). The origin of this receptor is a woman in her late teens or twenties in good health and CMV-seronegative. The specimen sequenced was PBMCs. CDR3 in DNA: TGCGCCAGCAGTGACCCCAGGGGCGGTTCGGGAACTGAAGCTTTCTTT. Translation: CASSDPRGGSGTEAFF.